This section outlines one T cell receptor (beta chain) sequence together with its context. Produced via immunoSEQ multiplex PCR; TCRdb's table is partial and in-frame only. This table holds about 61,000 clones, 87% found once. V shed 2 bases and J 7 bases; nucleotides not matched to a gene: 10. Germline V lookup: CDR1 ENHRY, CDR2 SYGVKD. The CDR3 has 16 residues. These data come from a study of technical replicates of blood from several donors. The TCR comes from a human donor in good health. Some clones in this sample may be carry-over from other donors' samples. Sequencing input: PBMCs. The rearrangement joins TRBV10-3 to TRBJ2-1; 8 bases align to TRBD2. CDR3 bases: TGTGCCATCAGTGAGATAGCGGGATTACGAAGTAATGAGCAGTTCTTC. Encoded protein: CAISEIAGLRSNEQFF.